This TCR beta chain is from a study of blood T cells in healthy people across ages. Study-level findings and limits: The donors' CMV status was not determined, possibly confounding changes in expanded clonotypes.

Alongside a J-beta primer mix, a sample-barcoded 5' primer served in a second PCR lasting roughly 6 to 11 cycles. TCRdb reprocessed the 5' RACE reads via MiXCR and lists one record per CDR3 protein. The data contain 720,000 or so distinct CDR3 sequences, roughly 43% of them singletons. Sample donors were healthy Caucasian individuals that came from Russia, aged about 6 to 95. As for this clonotype: Its antigen is unidentified.

This CDR3 has 14 residues. Germline CDR1 is SEHNR and CDR2 is FQNEAQ (reference sequence). Trimming took 5 bases from V and 3 from J, leaving 14 bases between them. The source material was blood. The V and J genes are TRBV7-9 and TRBJ2-7, with D possibly being TRBD2 (6 bases). The TCR sequence derives from a man at least 80 years old in good health. CDR3: CASSQEEGLYEQYF. CDR3 in DNA: TGTGCCAGCAGCCAGGAGGAGGGTCTCTACGAGCAGTACTTC.